These 12 T cell receptor beta chains share one sample of origin, sequenced in a study of cytomegalovirus exposure and HLA in healthy donors. A multiplex PCR was run with 60 Vbeta primers and 13 Jbeta primers. The repertoire was sequenced with immunoSEQ multiplex PCR; TCRdb's copy has only in-frame clones and lacks some. This table holds over 100,000 clones, 74% found once. The sample comprised PBMCs. The receptors shown here come from a human donor in good health.

V and J are TRBV5-4 and TRBJ1-2, with TRBD1 matching over 9 bases. V shed 3 bases and J 6 bases; nucleotides not matched to a gene: 12. The CDR3 spans 16 residues. Germline assignment: CDR1 SGHNT and CDR2 YYREEE (reference sequence). CDR3 sequence reads: CASSSQAGQGIDGYTF. The CDR3 DNA reads TGTGCCAGCAGCTCCCAAGCCGGACAGGGGATAGATGGCTACACCTTC.

The CDR3 loop is CASSTSGGSYEQYF. CDR3 DNA: TGCGCCAGCAGCACTTCCGGGGGCTCCTACGAGCAGTACTTC. The V and J genes are TRBV5-1 and TRBJ2-7; possibly TRBD2 for D (6 bases). CDR3 length equals 14 residues. Germline V CDR1 and CDR2: SGHRS, YFSETQ. The V end lost 4 bases, the J end lost 0 bases, and 11 bases lay between the germline ends. Complete variable domain (other parts from reference TRBV5-1 and TRBJ2-7): KAGVTQTPRYLIKTRGQQVTLSCSPISGHRSVSWYQQTPGQGLQFLFEYFSETQRNKGNFPGRFSGRQFSNSRSEMNVSTLELGDSALYLCASSTSGGSYEQYFGPGTRLTVT.

This clone appeared once. The rearrangement joins TRBV5-1 to TRBJ1-4; unclear D gene. The CDR3 contains 14 residues. V was pared by 2 bases and J by 4 bases, with 9 bases between. Germline V gene data show CDR1 as SGHRS and CDR2 as YFSETQ. Here the CDR3 reads CASSFGGFNEKLFF. CDR3 nucleotide sequence: TGCGCCAGCAGCTTTGGAGGGTTTAATGAAAAACTGTTTTTT.

The chain joins TRBV7-8 to TRBJ2-1, with 10 bases identical to TRBD2. Germline CDR1 and CDR2: SGHVS and FQNEAQ. The CDR3 totals 18 residues. Unmatched junction bases numbered 7, after V lost 2 bases and J lost 0 bases. The CDR3 sequence is CASSLRASGGSSYNEQFF. CDR3 sequence (DNA): TGTGCCAGCAGCTTAAGAGCTAGCGGGGGCTCCTCCTACAATGAGCAGTTCTTC.

The CDR3: CSGAGSGELFF. CDR3 in DNA: TGCAGCGGGGCAGGGTCCGGGGAGCTGTTTTTT. The chain links TRBV29-1 to TRBJ2-2; D is perhaps TRBD1 (5 bases). V was shortened by 7 bases and J by 6 bases, with 9 bases between the two germline ends. Germline-derived CDR1 and CDR2 are SQVTM and ANQGSEA. This CDR3 is built from 11 residues.

This clone came up once. V usage is TRBV10-1 and J usage is TRBJ2-5; 7 nucleotides match TRBD1. The end of the DNA aligns better with TRBJ2-7, so the J call may be wrong. Germline lookup yields CDR1 WNHNN and CDR2 SYGVQD (reference sequence). This CDR3 has 14 residues. The CDR3 bases are TGCGCCAGCAGTGAGGGGGGACAGTTCTACGAGCAGTACTTC. This sequence encodes CASSEGGQFYEQYF.

The chain employs TRBV6-4 and TRBJ1-5; D remains unclear. The CDR3 covers 13 residues. The V gene lost 6 bases and the J gene lost 4 bases, with 10 bases spanning the gap. CDR1 MRHNA and CDR2 SNTAGT come from the germline V gene. The CDR3 sequence: CASSQELNQPQHF. CDR3 DNA: TGTGCCAGCAGCCAAGAGCTAAATCAGCCCCAGCATTTT.

This rearrangement joins TRBV28 to TRBJ1-4; 9 bases map to TRBD1. The CDR3 runs to 16 residues. The V gene end was trimmed by 7 bases and the J gene end by 5 bases; junction bases not matched to a gene: 11. From germline, CDR1 is MDHEN and CDR2 SYDVKM. The CDR3 DNA follows: TGTGCCAGCACCATGATGGACAGGGGATGGAATGAAAAACTGTTTTTT. Translating gives CASTMMDRGWNEKLFF.

This clone was detected only once. The gene calls are TRBV29-1 and TRBJ2-5, with TRBD2 matching 8 bases. With 5 bases clipped from V and 2 bases from J, the junction kept 7 bases outside the gene matches. The CDR3 spans 14 residues. CDR1 SQVTM and CDR2 ANQGSEA come from the germline V gene. In nucleotides, the CDR3 is TGCAGCGTTTCCCCTACTAGCGGACAAGAGACCCAGTACTTC. Translated, it gives CSVSPTSGQETQYF.

This chain uses TRBV2 with TRBJ2-5, with 11 positions matching TRBD2. The V gene end was trimmed by 7 bases and the J gene end by 4 bases; junction bases not matched to a gene: 17. This CDR3 comprises 18 residues. Per germline, CDR1 SNHLY and CDR2 FYNNEI. The CDR3 is CASKKGIAGGGVIETQYF. For the CDR3, the DNA is TGTGCCAGCAAAAAGGGGATAGCGGGAGGGGGGGTAATAGAGACCCAGTACTTC.

The chain links TRBV11-2 to TRBJ2-1, with 11 bases aligning to TRBD2. This CDR3 spans 14 amino acids. The trim removed 8 bases at V and 8 bases at J, leaving 8 bases unmatched. The germline V gene has CDR1 SGHAT and CDR2 FQNNGV. The CDR3 spells CASSVAGGPYEQFF. DNA for the CDR3: TGTGCCAGCTCCGTAGCGGGAGGGCCCTATGAGCAGTTCTTC.

This chain joins TRBV6-4 and TRBJ2-1; TRBD1 agrees at 9 bases. This CDR3 region has 14 residues. V was clipped by 0 bases and J by 9 bases; unmatched bases: 3. From germline, CDR1 is MRHNA and CDR2 SNTAGT. CDR3 amino acids: CASSDSRDRVEQFF. CDR3 nucleotide sequence: TGTGCCAGCAGTGACTCCCGGGACAGGGTTGAGCAGTTCTTC.